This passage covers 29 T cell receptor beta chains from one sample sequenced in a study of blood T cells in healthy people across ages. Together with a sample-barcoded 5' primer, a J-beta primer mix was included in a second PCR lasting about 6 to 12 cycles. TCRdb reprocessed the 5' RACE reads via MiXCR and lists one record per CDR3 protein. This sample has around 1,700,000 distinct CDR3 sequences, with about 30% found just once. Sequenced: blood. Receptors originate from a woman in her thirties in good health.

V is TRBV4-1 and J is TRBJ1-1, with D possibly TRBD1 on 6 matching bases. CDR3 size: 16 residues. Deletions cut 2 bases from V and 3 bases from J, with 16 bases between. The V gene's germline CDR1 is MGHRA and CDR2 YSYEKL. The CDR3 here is CASSQRVGQLDTEAFF. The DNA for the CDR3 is TGCGCCAGCAGCCAAAGGGTGGGACAACTTGACACTGAAGCTTTCTTT.

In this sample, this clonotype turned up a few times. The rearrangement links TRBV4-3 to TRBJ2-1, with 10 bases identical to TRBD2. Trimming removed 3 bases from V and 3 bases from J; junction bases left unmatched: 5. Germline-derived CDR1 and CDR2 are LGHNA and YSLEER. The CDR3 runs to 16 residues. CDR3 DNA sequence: TGCGCCAGCAGCCAGGAATTAGCGGGAGGCTACAATGAGCAGTTCTTC. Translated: CASSQELAGGYNEQFF.

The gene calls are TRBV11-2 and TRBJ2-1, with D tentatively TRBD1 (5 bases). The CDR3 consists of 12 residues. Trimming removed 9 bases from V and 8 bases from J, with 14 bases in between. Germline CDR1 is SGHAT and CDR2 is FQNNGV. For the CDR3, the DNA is TGTGCCAGTGGGTGGGGCTTCGATGAGCAGTTCTTC. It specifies CASGWGFDEQFF.

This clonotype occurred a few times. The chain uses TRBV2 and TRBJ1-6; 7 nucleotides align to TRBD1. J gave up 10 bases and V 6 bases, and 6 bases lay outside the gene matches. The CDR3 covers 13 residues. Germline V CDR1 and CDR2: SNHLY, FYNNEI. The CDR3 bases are TGTGCCAGCAGCAGGGGGGCCCGCTCACCCCTCCACTTT. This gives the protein CASSRGARSPLHF. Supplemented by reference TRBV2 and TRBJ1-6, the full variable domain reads EPEVTQTPSHQVTQMGQEVILRCVPISNHLYFYWYRQILGQKVEFLVSFYNNEISEKSEIFDDQFSVERPDGSNFTLKIRSTKLEDSAMYFCASSRGARSPLHFGNGTRLTVT.

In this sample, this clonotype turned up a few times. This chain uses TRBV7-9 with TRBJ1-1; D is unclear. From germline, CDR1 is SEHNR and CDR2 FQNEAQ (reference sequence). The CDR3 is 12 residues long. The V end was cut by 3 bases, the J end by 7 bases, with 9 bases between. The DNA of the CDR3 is TGTGCCAGCAGCTTCGGGTCAGGTGAAGCTTTCTTT. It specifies CASSFGSGEAFF.

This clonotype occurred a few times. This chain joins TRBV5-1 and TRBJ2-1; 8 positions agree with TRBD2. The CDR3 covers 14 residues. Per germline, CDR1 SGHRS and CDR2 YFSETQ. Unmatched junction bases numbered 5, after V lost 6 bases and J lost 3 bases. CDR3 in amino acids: CASNNGGVYNEQFF. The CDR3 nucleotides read TGCGCCAGCAACAACGGGGGGGTCTACAATGAGCAGTTCTTC.

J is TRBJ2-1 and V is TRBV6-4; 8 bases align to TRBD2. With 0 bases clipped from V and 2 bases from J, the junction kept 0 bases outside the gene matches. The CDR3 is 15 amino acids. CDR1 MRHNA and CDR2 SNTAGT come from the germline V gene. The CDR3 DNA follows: TGTGCCAGCAGTGACTCTAGCGGGACCTACAATGAGCAGTTCTTC. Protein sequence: CASSDSSGTYNEQFF.

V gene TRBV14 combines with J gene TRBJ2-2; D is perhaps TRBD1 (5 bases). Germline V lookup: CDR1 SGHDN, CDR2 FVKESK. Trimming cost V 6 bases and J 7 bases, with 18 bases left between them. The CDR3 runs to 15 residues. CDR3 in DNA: TGTGCCAGCAGTCAAATAGGACACACTAACGGGGAGCTGTTTTTT. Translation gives CASSQIGHTNGELFF.

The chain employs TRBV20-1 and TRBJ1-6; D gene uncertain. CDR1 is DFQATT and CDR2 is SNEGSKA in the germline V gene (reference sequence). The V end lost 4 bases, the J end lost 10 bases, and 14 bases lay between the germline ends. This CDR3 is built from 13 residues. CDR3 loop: CSAIGQSDSPLHF. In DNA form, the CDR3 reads TGCAGTGCTATAGGCCAGTCGGACTCACCCCTCCACTTT.

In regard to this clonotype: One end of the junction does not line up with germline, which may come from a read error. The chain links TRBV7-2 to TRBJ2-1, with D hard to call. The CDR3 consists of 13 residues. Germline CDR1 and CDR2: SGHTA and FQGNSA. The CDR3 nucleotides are TGTACCAGCAGCTTAGTAGACGACGGTGAGGAGTTCTTC. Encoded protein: CTSSLVDDGEEFF.

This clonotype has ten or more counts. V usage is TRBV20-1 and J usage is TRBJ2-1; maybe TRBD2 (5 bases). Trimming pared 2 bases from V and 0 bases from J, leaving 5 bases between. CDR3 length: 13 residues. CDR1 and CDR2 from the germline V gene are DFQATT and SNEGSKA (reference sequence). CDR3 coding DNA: TGCAGTGCTAGAACTAGCTCCTACAATGAGCAGTTCTTC. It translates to CSARTSSYNEQFF.

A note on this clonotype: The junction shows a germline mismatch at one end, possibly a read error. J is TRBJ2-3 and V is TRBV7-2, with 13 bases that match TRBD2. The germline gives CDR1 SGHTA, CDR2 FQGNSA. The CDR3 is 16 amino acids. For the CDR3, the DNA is TGTGCCAGCAGCCTTCGGACTAGCGGGAGTACAGATACGCGGTATTTT. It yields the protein CASSLRTSGSTDTRYF.

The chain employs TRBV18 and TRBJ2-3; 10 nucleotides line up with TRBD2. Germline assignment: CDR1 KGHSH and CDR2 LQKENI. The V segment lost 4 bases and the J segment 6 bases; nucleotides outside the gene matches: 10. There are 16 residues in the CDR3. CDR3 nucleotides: TGTGCCAGCTCACGACTGATAGCGGGAGGAATGGATACGCAGTATTTT. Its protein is CASSRLIAGGMDTQYF.

The CDR3 sequence: CASSGWGRTDTQYF. The CDR3, as DNA: TGTGCCAGCAGCGGGTGGGGGCGAACAGATACGCAGTATTTT. The chain links TRBV9 to TRBJ2-3; weak D call: TRBD1 (6 bases). The length of the CDR3 is 14 residues. Looked up from germline, CDR1 is SGDLS and CDR2 is YYNGEE. Trimming stripped 3 bases from V and 3 bases from J, with 11 bases between.

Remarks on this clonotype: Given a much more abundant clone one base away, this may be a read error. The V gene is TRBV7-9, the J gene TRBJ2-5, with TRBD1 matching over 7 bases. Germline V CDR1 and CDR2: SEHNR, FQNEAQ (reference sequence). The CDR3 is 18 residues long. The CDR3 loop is CASSLAILGGRGEETRYF. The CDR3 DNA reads TGTGCCAGCAGCTTAGCAATTCTAGGGGGCCGGGGTGAAGAGACCCGGTACTTC.

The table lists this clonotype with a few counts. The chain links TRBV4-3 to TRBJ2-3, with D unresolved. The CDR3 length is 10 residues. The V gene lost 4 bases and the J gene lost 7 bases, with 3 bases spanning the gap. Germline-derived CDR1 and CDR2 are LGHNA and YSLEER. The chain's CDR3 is CASSPHTQYF. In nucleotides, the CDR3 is TGCGCCAGCAGCCCTCATACGCAGTATTTT.

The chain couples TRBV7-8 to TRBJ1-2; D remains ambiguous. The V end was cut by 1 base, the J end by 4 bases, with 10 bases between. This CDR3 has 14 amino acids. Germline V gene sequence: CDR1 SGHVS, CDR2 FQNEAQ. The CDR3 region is CASSLVEGGYGYTF. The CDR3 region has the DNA TGTGCCAGCAGCTTAGTTGAGGGAGGCTATGGCTACACCTTC.

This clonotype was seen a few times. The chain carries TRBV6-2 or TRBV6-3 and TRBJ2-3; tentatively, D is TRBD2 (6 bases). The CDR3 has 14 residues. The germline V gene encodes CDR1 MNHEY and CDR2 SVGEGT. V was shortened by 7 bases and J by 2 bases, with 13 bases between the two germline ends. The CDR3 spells CASTRGDPTDTQYF. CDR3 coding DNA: TGTGCCAGCACTCGCGGGGACCCCACAGATACGCAGTATTTT.

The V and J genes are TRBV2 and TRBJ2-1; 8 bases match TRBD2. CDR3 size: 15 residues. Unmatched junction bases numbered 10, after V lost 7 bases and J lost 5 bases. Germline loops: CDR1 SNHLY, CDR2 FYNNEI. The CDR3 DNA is TGTGCCAGCACCGTGACGACTAGCGAAAACAATGAGCAGTTCTTC. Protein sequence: CASTVTTSENNEQFF.

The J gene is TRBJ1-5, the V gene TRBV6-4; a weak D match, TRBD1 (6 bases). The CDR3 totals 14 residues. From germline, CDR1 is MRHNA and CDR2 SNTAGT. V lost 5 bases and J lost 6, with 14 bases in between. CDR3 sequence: CASSPDSAGQPQHF. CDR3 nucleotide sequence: TGTGCCAGCAGTCCGGACAGTGCTGGTCAGCCCCAGCATTTT.

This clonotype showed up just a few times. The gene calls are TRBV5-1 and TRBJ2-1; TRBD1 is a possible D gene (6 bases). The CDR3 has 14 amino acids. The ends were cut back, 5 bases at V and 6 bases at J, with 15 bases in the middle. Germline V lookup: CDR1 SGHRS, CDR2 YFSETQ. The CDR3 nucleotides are TGCGCCAGCAGTTCACAGGGTGCAGGCAATGAGCAGTTCTTC. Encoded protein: CASSSQGAGNEQFF.

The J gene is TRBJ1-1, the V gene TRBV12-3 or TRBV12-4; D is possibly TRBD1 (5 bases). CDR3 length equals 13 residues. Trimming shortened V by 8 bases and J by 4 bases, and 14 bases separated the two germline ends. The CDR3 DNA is TGTGCCAGCTCCGAGGGGCCGGCCACTGAAGCTTTCTTT. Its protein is CASSEGPATEAFF.

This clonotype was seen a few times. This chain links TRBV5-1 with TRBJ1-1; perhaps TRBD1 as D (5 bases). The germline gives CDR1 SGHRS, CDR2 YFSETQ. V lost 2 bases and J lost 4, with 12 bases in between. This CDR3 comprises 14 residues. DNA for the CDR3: TGCGCCAGCAGCTTCGGTGTCGGGGGCACTGAAGCTTTCTTT. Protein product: CASSFGVGGTEAFF.

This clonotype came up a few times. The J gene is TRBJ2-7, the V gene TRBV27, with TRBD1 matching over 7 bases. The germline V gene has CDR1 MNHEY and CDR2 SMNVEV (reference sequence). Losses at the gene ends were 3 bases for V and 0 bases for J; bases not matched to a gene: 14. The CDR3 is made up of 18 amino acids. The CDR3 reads CASSFYSPGTALSYEQYF. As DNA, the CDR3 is TGTGCCAGCAGTTTCTATTCTCCCGGGACAGCACTCTCCTACGAGCAGTACTTC.

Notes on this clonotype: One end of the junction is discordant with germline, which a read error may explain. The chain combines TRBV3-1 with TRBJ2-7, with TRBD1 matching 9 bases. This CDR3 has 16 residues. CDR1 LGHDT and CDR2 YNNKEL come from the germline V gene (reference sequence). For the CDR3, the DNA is TGTGCCAGCAGCCAAAACTCCGGGACAGGGCGCGACGAGCGGTACTTC. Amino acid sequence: CASSQNSGTGRDERYF.

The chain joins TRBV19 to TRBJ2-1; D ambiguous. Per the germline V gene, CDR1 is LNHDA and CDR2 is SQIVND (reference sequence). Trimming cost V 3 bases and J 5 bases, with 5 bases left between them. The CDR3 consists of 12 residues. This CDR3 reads CASSMPNNEQFF. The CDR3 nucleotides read TGTGCCAGTAGTATGCCGAACAATGAGCAGTTCTTC.

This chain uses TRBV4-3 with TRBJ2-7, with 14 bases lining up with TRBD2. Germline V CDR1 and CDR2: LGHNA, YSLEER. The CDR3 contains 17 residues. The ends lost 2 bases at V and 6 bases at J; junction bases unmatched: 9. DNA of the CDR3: TGCGCCAGCAGCCAATCAAGACTAGCGGGAGGGCCTAGCGAGCAGTACTTC. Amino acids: CASSQSRLAGGPSEQYF.

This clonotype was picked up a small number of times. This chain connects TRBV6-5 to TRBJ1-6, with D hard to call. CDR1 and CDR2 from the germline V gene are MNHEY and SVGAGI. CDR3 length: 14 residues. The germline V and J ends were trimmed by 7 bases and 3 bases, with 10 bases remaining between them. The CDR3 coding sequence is TGTGCCAGCATGAGGGAAGGCTATAATTCACCCCTCCACTTT. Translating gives CASMREGYNSPLHF.

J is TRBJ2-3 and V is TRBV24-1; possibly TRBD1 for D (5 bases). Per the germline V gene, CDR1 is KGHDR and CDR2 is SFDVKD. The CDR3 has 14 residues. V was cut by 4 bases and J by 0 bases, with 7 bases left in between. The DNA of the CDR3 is TGTGCCACCAGTGAACCAGGGAGCACAGATACGCAGTATTTT. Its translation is CATSEPGSTDTQYF.